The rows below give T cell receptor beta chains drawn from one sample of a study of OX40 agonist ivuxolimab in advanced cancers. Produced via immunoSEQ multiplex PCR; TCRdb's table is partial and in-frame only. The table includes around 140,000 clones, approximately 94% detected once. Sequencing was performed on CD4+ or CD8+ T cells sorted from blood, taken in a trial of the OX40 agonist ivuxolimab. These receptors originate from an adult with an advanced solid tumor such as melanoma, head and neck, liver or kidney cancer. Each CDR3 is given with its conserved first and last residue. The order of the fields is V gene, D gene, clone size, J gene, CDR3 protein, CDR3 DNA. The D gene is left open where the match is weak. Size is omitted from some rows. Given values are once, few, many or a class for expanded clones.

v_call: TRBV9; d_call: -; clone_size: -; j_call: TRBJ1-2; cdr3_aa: CASSLPLGSFDNYGYTF; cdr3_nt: TGTGCCAGCAGCCTCCCCCTCGGAAGCTTTGATAACTATGGCTACACCTTC
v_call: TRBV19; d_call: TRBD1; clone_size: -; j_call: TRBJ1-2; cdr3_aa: CASSRDRAYYGYTF; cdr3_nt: TGTGCCAGTAGTAGGGACAGGGCTTACTATGGCTACACCTTC
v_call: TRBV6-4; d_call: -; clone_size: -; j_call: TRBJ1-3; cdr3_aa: CASSRTERNTIYF; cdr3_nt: TGTGCCAGCAGTCGGACAGAGAGAAACACCATATATTTT
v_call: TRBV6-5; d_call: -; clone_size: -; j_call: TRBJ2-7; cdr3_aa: CASSEQQGYEQYF; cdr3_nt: TGTGCCAGCAGTGAACAGCAGGGCTACGAGCAGTACTTC
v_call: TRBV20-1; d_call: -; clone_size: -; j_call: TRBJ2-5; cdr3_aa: CSSDKETQYF; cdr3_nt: TGCAGCTCCGACAAAGAGACCCAGTACTTC
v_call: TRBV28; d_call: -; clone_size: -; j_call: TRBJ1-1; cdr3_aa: CASSLEAGIREAFF; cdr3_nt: TGTGCCAGCAGTTTGGAAGCAGGGATTCGTGAAGCTTTCTTT
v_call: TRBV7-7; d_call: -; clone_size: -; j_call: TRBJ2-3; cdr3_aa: CASSLGQSTDTQYF; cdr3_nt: TGTGCTAGCAGCTTGGGACAAAGCACAGATACGCAGTATTTT
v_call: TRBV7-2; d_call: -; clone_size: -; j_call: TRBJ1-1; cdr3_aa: CASSSDRNTEAFF; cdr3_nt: TGTGCCAGCAGCTCGGATAGGAACACTGAAGCTTTCTTT
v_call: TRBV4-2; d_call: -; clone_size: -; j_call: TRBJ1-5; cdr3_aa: CASSRGLPGLVEPQHF; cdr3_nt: TGTGCCAGCAGCCGAGGGCTACCGGGACTCGTCGAGCCCCAGCATTTT
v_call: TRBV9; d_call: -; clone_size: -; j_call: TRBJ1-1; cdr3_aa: CASSVVPEANTEAFF; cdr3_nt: TGTGCCAGCAGCGTAGTCCCCGAGGCGAACACTGAAGCTTTCTTT
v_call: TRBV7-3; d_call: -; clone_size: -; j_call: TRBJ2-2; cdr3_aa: CASSSEVARSQGRELFF; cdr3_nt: TGTGCCAGCAGCTCCGAGGTGGCGCGGAGTCAGGGTCGGGAGCTGTTTTTT
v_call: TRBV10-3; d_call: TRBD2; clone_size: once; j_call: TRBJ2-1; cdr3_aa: CAMGRGDYNEQFF; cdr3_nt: TGTGCCATGGGGCGGGGGGATTACAATGAGCAGTTCTTC
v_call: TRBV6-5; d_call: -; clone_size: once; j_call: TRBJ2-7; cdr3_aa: CASSYSRSQSGYEQYF; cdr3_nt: TGTGCCAGCAGTTACTCGAGGAGTCAGTCCGGGTACGAGCAGTACTTC
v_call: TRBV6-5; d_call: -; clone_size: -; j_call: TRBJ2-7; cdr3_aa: CASSYFGEAYEQYF; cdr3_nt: TGTGCCAGCAGTTATTTTGGGGAAGCCTACGAGCAGTACTTC
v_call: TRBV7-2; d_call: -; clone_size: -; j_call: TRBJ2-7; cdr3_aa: CASSLSRDYEQYF; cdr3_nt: TGTGCCAGCAGCTTATCGAGGGATTACGAGCAGTACTTC
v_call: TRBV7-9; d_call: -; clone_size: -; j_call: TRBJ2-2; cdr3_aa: CASRGTAAGTGELFF; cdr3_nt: TGTGCCAGCAGGGGGACGGCGGCGGGCACCGGGGAGCTGTTTTTT
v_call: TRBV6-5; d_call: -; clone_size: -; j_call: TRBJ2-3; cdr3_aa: CASSYGLRTDTQYF; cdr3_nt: TGTGCCAGCAGTTACGGGCTTCGCACAGATACGCAGTATTTT
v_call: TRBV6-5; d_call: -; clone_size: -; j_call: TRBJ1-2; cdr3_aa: CASRETGLNYGYTF; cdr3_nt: TGTGCCAGCAGAGAGACGGGCCTAAACTATGGCTACACCTTC
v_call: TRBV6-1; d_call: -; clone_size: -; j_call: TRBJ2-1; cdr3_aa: CASSDRAWQFF; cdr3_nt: TGTGCCAGCAGTGACAGGGCTTGGCAGTTCTTC
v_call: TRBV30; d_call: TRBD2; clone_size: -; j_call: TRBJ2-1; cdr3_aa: CAWSAGLAGVRQFF; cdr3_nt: TGTGCCTGGAGTGCGGGACTAGCGGGAGTACGGCAGTTCTTC
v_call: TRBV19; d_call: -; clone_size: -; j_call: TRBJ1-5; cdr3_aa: CASSTQGRGGNQPQHF; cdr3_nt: TGTGCCAGTAGTACTCAGGGGAGAGGGGGCAATCAGCCCCAGCATTTT
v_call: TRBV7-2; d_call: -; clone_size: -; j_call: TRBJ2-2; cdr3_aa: CASSRSVGYTGELFF; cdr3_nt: TGTGCCAGCAGTCGTTCGGTGGGTTACACCGGGGAGCTGTTTTTT
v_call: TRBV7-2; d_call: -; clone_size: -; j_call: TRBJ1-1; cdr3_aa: CASSLRENTEAFF; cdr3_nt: TGTGCCAGCAGCTTACGAGAGAACACTGAAGCTTTCTTT
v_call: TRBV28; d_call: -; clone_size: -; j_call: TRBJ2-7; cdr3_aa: CASSLTSYEQYF; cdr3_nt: TGTGCCAGCAGTTTGACCTCCTACGAGCAGTACTTC
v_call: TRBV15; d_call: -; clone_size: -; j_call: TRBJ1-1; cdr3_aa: CATSRVRVGSTEAFF; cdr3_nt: TGTGCCACCAGCAGAGTAAGGGTGGGGAGCACTGAAGCTTTCTTT
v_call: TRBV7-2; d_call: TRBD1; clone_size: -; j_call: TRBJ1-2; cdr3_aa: CASSEGQGFLYGYTF; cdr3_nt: TGTGCCAGCAGCGAGGGACAGGGGTTCCTCTATGGCTACACCTTC
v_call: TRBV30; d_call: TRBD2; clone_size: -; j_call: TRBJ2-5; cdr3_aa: CAWSVRAGRETQYF; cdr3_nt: TGTGCCTGGAGTGTAAGAGCGGGAAGAGAGACCCAGTACTTC
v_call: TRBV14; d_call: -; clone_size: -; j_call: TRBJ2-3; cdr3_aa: CASSPHRGLADTDTQYF; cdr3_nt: TGTGCCAGCAGCCCCCACAGAGGGTTAGCGGACACAGATACGCAGTATTTT
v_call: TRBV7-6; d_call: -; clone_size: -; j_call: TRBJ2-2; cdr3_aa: CASSPGAGELFF; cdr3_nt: TGTGCCAGCAGCCCCGGGGCTGGGGAGCTGTTTTTT
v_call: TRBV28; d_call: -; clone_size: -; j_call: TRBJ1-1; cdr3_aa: CASSEYPITRGEAFF; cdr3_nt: TGTGCCAGCAGTGAATACCCAATTACTCGAGGCGAAGCTTTCTTT
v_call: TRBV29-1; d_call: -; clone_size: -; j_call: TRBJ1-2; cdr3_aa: CSVGRGENYGYTF; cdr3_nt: TGCAGCGTGGGAAGGGGGGAAAACTATGGCTACACCTTC
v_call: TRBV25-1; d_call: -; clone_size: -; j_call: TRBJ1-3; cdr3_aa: CASSPPYPGNTIYF; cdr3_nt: TGTGCCAGCAGTCCCCCCTATCCTGGAAACACCATATATTTT
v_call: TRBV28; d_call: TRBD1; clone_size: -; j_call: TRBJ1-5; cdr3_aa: CASSSAGTGGGQPQHF; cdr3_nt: TGTGCCAGCAGTTCGGCCGGGACAGGGGGCGGGCAGCCCCAGCATTTT
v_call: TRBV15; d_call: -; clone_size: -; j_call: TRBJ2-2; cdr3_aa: CATSTPPGAGTGELFF; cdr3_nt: TGTGCCACCAGCACCCCACCAGGAGCCGGAACCGGGGAGCTGTTTTTT
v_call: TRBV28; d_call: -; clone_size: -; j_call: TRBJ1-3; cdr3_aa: CASTQGGGTGNTIYF; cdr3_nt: TGTGCCAGCACCCAAGGGGGGGGAACTGGAAACACCATATATTTT
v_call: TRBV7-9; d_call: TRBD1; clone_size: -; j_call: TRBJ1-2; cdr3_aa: CASPTGDHGYTF; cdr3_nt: TGTGCCAGCCCCACAGGGGACCATGGCTACACCTTC
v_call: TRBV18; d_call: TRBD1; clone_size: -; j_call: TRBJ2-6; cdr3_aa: CATLPPRQGFAGANVLTF; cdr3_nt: TGTGCCACCCTACCCCCACGACAGGGGTTCGCTGGGGCCAACGTCCTGACTTTC
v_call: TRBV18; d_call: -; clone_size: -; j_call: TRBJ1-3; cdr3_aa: CASSLNSHYPEGAIYF; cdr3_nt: TGTGCCAGCTCGCTTAACAGCCATTACCCGGAAGGGGCCATATATTTT
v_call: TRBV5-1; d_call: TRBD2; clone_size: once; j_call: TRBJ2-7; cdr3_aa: CASSFSLAGGSYEQYF; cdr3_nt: TGCGCCAGCAGCTTCTCTCTAGCGGGAGGGTCCTACGAGCAGTACTTC
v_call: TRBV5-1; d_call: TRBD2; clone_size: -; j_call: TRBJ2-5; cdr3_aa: CASSLSRGGRETQYF; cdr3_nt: TGCGCCAGCAGCTTGAGTCGGGGGGGCCGGGAGACCCAGTACTTC
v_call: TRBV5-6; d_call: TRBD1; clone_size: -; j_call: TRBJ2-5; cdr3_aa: CASSLLPGQGLPETQYF; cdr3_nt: TGTGCCAGCAGCTTGCTTCCGGGACAGGGCCTCCCAGAGACCCAGTACTTC
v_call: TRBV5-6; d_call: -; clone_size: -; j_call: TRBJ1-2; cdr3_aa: CASSLTQGIRGYTF; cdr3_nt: TGTGCCAGCAGCTTGACTCAGGGGATTAGAGGCTACACCTTC
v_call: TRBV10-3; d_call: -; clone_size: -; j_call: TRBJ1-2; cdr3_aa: CAIRGPGSSSGYTF; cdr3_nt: TGTGCCATCAGGGGCCCGGGCAGCAGCTCTGGCTACACCTTC
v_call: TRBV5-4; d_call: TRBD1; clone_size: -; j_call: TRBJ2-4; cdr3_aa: CASSSGDRGAKNIQYF; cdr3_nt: TGTGCCAGCAGCTCGGGGGACAGGGGAGCCAAAAACATTCAGTACTTC
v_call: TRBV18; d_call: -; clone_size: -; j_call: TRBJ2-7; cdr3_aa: CASSPPVEVRASYEQYF; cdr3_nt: TGTGCCAGCTCACCACCGGTTGAAGTGAGGGCGAGCTACGAGCAGTACTTC
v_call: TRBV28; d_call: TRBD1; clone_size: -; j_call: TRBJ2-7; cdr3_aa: CASSRQGGIYEQYF; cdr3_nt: TGTGCCAGCAGTCGACAGGGGGGGATCTACGAGCAGTACTTC
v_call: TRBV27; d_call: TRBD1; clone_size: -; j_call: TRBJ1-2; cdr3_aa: CASTLRTGTNGYTF; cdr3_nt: TGTGCCAGCACTCTAAGGACAGGGACGAATGGCTACACCTTC
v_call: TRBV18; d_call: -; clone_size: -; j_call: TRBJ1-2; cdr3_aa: CASSPRDSYTF; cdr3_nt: TGTGCCAGCTCACCCCGGGACAGCTACACCTTC
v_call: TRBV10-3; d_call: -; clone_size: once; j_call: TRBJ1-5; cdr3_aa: CATEGGPNQPQHF; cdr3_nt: TGTGCCACAGAGGGGGGGCCGAATCAGCCCCAGCATTTT
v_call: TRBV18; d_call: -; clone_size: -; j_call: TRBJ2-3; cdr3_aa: CASSLLLKDTQYF; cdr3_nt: TGTGCCAGCTCACTTCTTCTTAAGGATACGCAGTATTTT
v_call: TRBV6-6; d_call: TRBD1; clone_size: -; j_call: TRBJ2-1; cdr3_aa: CASSSRGTGGYNEQFF; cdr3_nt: TGTGCCAGCAGCTCCCGCGGGACAGGGGGTTACAATGAGCAGTTCTTC
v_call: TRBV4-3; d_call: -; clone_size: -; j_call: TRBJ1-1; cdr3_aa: CASSRRPSGGVTEAFF; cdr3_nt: TGCGCCAGCAGCCGAAGACCCAGTGGAGGCGTCACTGAAGCTTTCTTT
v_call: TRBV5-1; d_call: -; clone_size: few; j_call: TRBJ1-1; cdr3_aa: CASNLQGDTEAFF; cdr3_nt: TGCGCCAGCAACCTACAGGGCGACACTGAAGCTTTCTTT
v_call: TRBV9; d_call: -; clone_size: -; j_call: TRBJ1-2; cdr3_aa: CASSVGERYGYTF; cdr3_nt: TGTGCCAGCAGCGTAGGAGAGCGCTATGGCTACACCTTC
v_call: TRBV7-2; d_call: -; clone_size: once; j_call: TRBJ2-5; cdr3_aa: CASSLGQGERETQYF; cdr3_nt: TGTGCCAGCAGCTTAGGCCAGGGAGAAAGGGAGACCCAGTACTTC